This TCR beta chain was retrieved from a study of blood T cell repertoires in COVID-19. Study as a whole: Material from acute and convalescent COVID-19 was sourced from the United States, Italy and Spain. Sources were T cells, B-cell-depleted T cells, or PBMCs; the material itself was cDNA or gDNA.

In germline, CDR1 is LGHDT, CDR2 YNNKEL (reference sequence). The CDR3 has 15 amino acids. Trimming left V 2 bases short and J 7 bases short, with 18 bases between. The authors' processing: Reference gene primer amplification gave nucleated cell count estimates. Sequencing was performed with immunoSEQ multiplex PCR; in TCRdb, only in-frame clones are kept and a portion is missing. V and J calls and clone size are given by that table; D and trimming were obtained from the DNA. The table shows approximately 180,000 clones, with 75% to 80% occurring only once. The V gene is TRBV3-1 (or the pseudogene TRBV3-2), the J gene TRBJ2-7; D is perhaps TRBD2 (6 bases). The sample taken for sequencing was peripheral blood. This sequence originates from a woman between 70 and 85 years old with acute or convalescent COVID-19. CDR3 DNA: TGTGCCAGCAGCCAATTCATCGAAGCGGGTACGGAGCAGTACTTC. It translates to CASSQFIEAGTEQYF.